These T cell receptor beta chains were read from a single sample in a study of blood T cell repertoires in COVID-19. Libraries were prepared by immunoSEQ multiplex PCR; TCRdb keeps only in-frame clonotypes and omits some of them. The sample comprises fewer than 350,000 clones, around 84% of which are singletons, and under 2% rests with the top ten. Sequencing input: PBMCs or T cells enriched from blood (not recorded which). The receptors derive from a woman aged 25 to 39 who had been exposed to COVID-19. The CDR3 runs from the conserved cysteine through the conserved F or W. Each record gives: D gene, V gene, J gene, CDR3 DNA, CDR3 protein. A D gene is named only where the DNA matches it firmly.

.	TRBV24-1	TRBJ1-1	TGTGCCACCAGTGATTCAGGGCGATCTGAAGCTTTCTTT	CATSDSGRSEAFF
.	TRBV5-1	TRBJ2-1	TGCGCCAGCAGCTCTTCTGGCGGCTACAATGAGCAGTTCTTC	CASSSSGGYNEQFF
.	TRBV4-1	TRBJ1-4	TGCGCCAGCAGCCAAGGTGGGAGTTCCGGTAATGAAAAACTGTTTTTT	CASSQGGSSGNEKLFF
.	TRBV29-1	TRBJ2-1	TGCAGCGCCAAGAACCGGGACTGGTTATACAATGAGCAGTTCTTC	CSAKNRDWLYNEQFF
.	TRBV28	TRBJ2-7	TGTGCCAGCACCCAGGGGCGCGACGAGCAGTACTTC	CASTQGRDEQYF
TRBD2	TRBV10-2	TRBJ2-3	TGCGCCAGCAGTACCACTAGCGGGCTATTCACAGATACGCAGTATTTT	CASSTTSGLFTDTQYF
.	TRBV6-5	TRBJ1-4	TGTGCCAGCAGTCGGACAGAGTATGAAAAACTGTTTTTT	CASSRTEYEKLFF
.	TRBV4-1	TRBJ2-7	TGCGCCAGCAGCCAAACAGGGTCCTACGAGCAGTACTTC	CASSQTGSYEQYF
TRBD1	TRBV7-2	TRBJ2-7	TGTGCCAGCAGCTTAGGAGGGGGCAAAATCTACGAGCAGTACTTC	CASSLGGGKIYEQYF
.	TRBV20-1	TRBJ1-2	TGCAGTGCTAGTCCCAGGGGAGCCTATGGCTACACCTTC	CSASPRGAYGYTF
TRBD2	TRBV10-1	TRBJ2-1	TGCGCCAGCAGGCTAGCGGGCCGGGTGGATGAGCAGTTCTTC	CASRLAGRVDEQFF
.	TRBV7-9	TRBJ2-5	TGTGCCAGCAGCTTAGGGACAACCCAAGAGACCCAGTACTTC	CASSLGTTQETQYF
.	TRBV29-1	TRBJ2-3	TGCAGCGCCCGTCGGGGTATGGGCACAGATACGCAGTATTTT	CSARRGMGTDTQYF
TRBD2	TRBV27	TRBJ2-7	TGTGCCAGCAGTTTAGCGGGAGAGTACGAGCAGTACTTC	CASSLAGEYEQYF
.	TRBV6-5	TRBJ1-6	TGTGCCAGCAGTTACTCTGGCAGGGGAAATAATTCACCCCTCCACTTT	CASSYSGRGNNSPLHF
.	TRBV5-4	TRBJ2-7	TGTGCCAGCAGCTTGAACGGGAGATCCTACGAGCAGTACTTC	CASSLNGRSYEQYF
.	TRBV3-1/TRBV3-2	TRBJ2-4	TGTGCCAGCAGCCAACTCTTCAGGGCCCGGGCCAAAAACATTCAGTACTTC	CASSQLFRARAKNIQYF
TRBD2	TRBV5-1	TRBJ2-1	TGCGCCAGCAGCCTATTAACTAGCGGGAGTTCCCCCTACAATGAGCAGTTCTTC	CASSLLTSGSSPYNEQFF
.	TRBV7-9	TRBJ2-7	TGTGCCAGCAGCTTAGATCAGGAACCTTACTCCTACGAGCAGTACTTC	CASSLDQEPYSYEQYF
.	TRBV6-4	TRBJ2-3	TGTGCCAGCAGCCTAGGAGGGGAGAAAACAGATACGCAGTATTTT	CASSLGGEKTDTQYF
.	TRBV5-1	TRBJ1-4	TGCGCCAGCAGGCCGGGGGCAACTAATGAAAAACTGTTTTTT	CASRPGATNEKLFF
.	TRBV30	TRBJ2-1	TGTGCCTGGGTGCTATACGGTGAGCAGTTCTTC	CAWVLYGEQFF